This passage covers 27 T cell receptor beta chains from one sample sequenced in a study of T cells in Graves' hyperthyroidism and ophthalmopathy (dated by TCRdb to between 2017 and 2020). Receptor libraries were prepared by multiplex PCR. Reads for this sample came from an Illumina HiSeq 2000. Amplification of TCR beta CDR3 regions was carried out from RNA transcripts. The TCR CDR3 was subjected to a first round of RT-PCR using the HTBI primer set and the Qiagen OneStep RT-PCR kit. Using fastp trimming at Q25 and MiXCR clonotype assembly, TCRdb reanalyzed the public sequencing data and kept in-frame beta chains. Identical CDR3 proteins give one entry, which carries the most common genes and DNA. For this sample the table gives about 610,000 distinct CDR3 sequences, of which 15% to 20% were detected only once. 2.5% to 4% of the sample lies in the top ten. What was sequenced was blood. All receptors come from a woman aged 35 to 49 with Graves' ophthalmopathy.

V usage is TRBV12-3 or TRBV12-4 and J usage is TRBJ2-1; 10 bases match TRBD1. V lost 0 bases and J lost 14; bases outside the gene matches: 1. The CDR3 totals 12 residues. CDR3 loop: CASSLADRGKFF. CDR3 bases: TGTGCCAGCAGTTTAGCGGACAGGGGGAAGTTCTTC.

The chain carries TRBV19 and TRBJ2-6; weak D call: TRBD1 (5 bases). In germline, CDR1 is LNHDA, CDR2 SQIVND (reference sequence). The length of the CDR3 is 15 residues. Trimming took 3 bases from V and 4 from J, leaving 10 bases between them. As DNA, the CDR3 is TGTGCCAGTAGTATTCTGGGGCAGGGGGCCAACGTCCTGACTTTC. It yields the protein CASSILGQGANVLTF.

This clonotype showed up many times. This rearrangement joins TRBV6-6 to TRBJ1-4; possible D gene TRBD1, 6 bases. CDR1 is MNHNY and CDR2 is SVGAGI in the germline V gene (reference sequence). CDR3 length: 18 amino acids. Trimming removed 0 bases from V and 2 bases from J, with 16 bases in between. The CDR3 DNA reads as TGTGCCAGCAGTTACTCCCCCTTAAACAGGGCGACTAATGAAAAACTGTTTTTT. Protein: CASSYSPLNRATNEKLFF.

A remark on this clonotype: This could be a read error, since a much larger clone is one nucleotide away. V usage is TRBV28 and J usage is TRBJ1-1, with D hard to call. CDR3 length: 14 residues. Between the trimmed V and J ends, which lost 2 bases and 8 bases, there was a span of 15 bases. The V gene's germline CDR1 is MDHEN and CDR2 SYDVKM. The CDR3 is CASSLKVSTGEAFF. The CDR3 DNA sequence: TGTGCCAGCAGTTTAAAGGTGTCGACCGGGGAAGCTTTCTTT.

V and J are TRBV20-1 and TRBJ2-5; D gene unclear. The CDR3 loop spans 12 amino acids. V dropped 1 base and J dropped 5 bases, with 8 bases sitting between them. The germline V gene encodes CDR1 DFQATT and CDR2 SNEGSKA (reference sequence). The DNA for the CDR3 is TGCAGTGCTAGAGCTACGAAGGAGACCCAGTACTTC. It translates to CSARATKETQYF.

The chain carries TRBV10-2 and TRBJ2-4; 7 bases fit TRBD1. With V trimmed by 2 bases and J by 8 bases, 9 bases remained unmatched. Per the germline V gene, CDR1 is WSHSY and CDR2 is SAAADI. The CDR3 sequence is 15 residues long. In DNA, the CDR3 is TGCGCCAGCAGTGAGCCGACAGGGTTGGGAGACATTCAGTACTTC. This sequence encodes CASSEPTGLGDIQYF.

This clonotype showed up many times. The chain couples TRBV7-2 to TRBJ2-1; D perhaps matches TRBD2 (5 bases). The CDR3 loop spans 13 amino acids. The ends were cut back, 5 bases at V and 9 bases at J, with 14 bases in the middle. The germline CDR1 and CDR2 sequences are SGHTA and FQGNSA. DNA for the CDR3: TGTGCCAGCAGCCCTTTGTCCGGGATTGAGCAGTTCTTC. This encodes CASSPLSGIEQFF.

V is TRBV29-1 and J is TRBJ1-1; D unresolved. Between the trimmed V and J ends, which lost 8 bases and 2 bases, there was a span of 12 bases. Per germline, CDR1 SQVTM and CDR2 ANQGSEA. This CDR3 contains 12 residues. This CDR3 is CSTAGGNTEAFF. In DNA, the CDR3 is TGCAGCACCGCAGGCGGTAACACTGAAGCTTTCTTT.

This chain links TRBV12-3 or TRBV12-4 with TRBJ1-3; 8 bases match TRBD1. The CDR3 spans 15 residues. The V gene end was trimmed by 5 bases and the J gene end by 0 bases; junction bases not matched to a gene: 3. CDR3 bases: TGTGCCAGCAGTACAGGGGGGATCTCTGGAAACACCATATATTTT. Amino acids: CASSTGGISGNTIYF.

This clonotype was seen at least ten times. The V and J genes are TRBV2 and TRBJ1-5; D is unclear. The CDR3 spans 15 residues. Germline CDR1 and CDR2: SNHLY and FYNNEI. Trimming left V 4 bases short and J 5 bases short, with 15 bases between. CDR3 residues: CASSVVVGLDQPQHF. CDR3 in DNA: TGTGCCAGCAGTGTGGTGGTAGGGTTAGATCAGCCCCAGCATTTT.

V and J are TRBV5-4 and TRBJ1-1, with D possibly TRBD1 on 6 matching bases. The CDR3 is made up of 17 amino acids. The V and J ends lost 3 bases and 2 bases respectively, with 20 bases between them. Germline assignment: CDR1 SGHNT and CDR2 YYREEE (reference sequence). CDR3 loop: CASSSTWGQTANTEAFF. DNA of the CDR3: TGTGCCAGCAGCTCAACCTGGGGGCAGACGGCCAACACTGAAGCTTTCTTT.

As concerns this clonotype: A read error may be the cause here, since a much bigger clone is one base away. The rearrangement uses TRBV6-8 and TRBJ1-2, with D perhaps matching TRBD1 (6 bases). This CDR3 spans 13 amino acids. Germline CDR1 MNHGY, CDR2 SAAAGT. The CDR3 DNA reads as TGTGCCAGCAGACTCGGGACAACAGATGGCCACACCTTC. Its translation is CASRLGTTDGHTF.

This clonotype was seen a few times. The CDR3 spells CAWVQGLGAYEQYF. CDR3 coding DNA: TGTGCCTGGGTACAGGGTTTGGGGGCCTACGAGCAGTACTTC. The chain joins TRBV30 to TRBJ2-7; tentative D call: TRBD1 (6 bases). Trimming stripped 5 bases from V and 2 bases from J, with 16 bases between. The CDR3 totals 14 residues. Germline V lookup: CDR1 GTSNPN, CDR2 SVGIG (reference sequence).

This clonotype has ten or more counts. CDR3: CASSLAAGDNQPQHF. The CDR3 bases are TGTGCCAGCAGCTTAGCCGCGGGGGATAATCAGCCCCAGCATTTT. V usage is TRBV7-9 and J usage is TRBJ1-5; D is possibly TRBD1 (5 bases). The V end lost 0 bases, the J end lost 4 bases, and 10 bases lay between the germline ends. The CDR3 has 15 residues. The V gene's germline CDR1 is SEHNR and CDR2 FQNEAQ (reference sequence).

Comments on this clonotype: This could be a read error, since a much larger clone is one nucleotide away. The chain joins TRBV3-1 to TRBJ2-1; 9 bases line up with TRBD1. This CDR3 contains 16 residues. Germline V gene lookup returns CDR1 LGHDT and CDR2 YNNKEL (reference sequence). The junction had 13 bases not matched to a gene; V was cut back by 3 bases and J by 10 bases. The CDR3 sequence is CASSHVPRRQGGEQFF. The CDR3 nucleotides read TGTGCCAGCAGCCACGTTCCACGACGACAGGGGGGCGAGCAGTTCTTC.

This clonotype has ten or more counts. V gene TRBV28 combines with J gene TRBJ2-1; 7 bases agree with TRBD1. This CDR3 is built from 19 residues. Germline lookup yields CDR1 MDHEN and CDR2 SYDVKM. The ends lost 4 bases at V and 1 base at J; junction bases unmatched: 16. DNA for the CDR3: TGTGCCAGCAGTTCCCTACTCGGTAGACAGGGTCTTTCCTACAATGAGCAGTTCTTC. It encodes CASSSLLGRQGLSYNEQFF. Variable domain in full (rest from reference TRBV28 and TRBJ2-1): DVKVTQSSRYLVKRTGEKVFLECVQDMDHENMFWYRQDPGLGLRLIYFSYDVKMKEKGDIPEGYSVSREKKERFSLILESASTNQTSMYLCASSSLLGRQGLSYNEQFFGPGTRLTVL.

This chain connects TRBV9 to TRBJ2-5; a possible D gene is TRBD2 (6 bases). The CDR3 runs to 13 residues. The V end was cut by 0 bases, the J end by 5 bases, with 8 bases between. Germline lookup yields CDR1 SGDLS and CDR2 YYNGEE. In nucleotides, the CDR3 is TGTGCCAGCAGCGTAGGTGGGAGGGAGACCCAGTACTTC. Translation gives CASSVGGRETQYF.

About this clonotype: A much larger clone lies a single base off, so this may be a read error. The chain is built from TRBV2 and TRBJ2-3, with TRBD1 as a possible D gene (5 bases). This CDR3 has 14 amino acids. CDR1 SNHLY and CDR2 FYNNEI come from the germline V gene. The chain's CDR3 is CASTREGATGTQYF. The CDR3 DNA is TGTGCCAGCACCCGTGAAGGGGCAACAGGTACGCAGTATTTT. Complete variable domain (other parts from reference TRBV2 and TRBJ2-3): EPEVTQTPSHQVTQMGQEVILRCVPISNHLYFYWYRQILGQKVEFLVSFYNNEISEKSEIFDDQFSVERPDGSNFTLKIRSTKLEDSAMYFCASTREGATGTQYFGPGTRLTVL.

The chain's CDR3 is CASSLIGASFF. For the CDR3, the DNA is TGTGCCAGCAGCTTAATAGGGGCGTCGTTCTTC. The chain recombines TRBV7-9 with TRBJ2-1, with D perhaps TRBD1 (5 bases). The CDR3 is 11 residues long. Germline CDR1 is SEHNR and CDR2 is FQNEAQ (reference sequence). Trimming took off 2 bases at V and 15 bases at J, with 11 bases between the two ends.

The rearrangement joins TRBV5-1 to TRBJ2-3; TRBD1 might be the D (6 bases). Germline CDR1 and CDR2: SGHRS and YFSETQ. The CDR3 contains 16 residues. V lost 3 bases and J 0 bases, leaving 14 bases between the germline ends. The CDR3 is CASSSGGQYSTDTQYF. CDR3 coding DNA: TGCGCCAGCAGCTCCGGCGGACAGTATAGCACAGATACGCAGTATTTT.

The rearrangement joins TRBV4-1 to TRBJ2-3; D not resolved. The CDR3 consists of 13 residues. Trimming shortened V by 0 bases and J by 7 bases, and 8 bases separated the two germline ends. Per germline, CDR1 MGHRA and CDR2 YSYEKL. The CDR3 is CASSQDSTNTQYF. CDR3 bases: TGCGCCAGCAGCCAAGATTCAACTAATACGCAGTATTTT.

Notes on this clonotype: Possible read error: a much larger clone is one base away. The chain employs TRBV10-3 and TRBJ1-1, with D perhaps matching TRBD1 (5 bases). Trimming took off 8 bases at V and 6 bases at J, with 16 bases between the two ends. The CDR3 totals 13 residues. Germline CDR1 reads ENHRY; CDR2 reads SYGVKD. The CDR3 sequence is CAIGVRQGPEAFF. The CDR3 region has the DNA TGTGCCATCGGTGTCCGGCAGGGACCTGAAGCTTTCTTT.

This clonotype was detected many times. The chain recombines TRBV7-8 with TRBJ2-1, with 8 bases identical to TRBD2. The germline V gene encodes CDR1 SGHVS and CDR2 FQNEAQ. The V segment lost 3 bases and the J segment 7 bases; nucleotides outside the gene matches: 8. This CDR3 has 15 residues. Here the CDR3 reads CASSLTSGSGNEQFF. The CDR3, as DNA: TGTGCCAGCAGCTTGACGAGCGGGAGCGGGAATGAGCAGTTCTTC. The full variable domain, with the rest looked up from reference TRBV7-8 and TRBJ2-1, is GAGVSQSPRYKVAKRGQDVALRCDPISGHVSLFWYQQALGQGPEFLTYFQNEAQLDKSGLPSDRFFAERPEGSVSTLKIQRTQQEDSAVYLCASSLTSGSGNEQFFGPGTRLTVL.

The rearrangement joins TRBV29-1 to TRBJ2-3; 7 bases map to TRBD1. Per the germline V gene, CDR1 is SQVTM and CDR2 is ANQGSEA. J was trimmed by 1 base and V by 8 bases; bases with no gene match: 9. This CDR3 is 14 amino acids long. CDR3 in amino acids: CSIIRDSRTDTQYF. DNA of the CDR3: TGCAGCATCATCCGGGACAGCCGCACAGATACGCAGTATTTT.

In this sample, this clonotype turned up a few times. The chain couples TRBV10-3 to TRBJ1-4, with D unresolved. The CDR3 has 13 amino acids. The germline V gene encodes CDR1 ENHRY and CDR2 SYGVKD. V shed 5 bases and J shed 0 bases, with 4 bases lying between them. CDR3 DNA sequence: TGTGCCATCAGTCCCGCAACTAATGAAAAACTGTTTTTT. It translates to CAISPATNEKLFF.

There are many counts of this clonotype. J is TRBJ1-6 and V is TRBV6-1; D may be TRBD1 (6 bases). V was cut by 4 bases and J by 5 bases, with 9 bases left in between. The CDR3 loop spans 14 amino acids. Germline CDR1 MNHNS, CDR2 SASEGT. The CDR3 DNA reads TGTGCCAGCAGTGGGGGGCACAATAATTCACCCCTCCACTTT. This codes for CASSGGHNNSPLHF.

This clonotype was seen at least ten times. The CDR3 sequence is CASSLGAGGFFSNQPQHF. In DNA, the CDR3 is TGTGCCAGCAGCTTAGGGGCAGGGGGCTTTTTCAGCAATCAGCCCCAGCATTTT. The rearrangement joins TRBV11-2 to TRBJ1-5, with 8 bases fitting TRBD1. Germline V gene sequence: CDR1 SGHAT, CDR2 FQNNGV. The V segment lost 1 base and the J segment 1 base; nucleotides outside the gene matches: 9. The CDR3 loop spans 18 amino acids.